The rows below give T cell receptor beta chains drawn from one sample of a study of shared clonotypes between healthy human individuals. Profiling relied on immunoSEQ multiplex PCR, and the TCRdb table lists in-frame clones only, not all of them. Of 2,500,000 or so clones listed, over 85% were seen once; the top ten hold 0.36%. The sample was naive CD4+ T cells from PBMCs. Source of these receptors: a man aged 18-30 years in good health. Some clones in this sample may be carry-over from other donors' samples. Each CDR3 is given with its conserved first and last residue. The D gene is left open where the match is weak. Size is omitted from some rows. Given values are once, few, many or a class for expanded clones.

>TRBJ1-1|NA|TRBV9|NA
TGTGCCAGCACCCAGGGGCTGAACACTGAAGCTTTCTTT
CASTQGLNTEAFF
>TRBJ1-2|NA|TRBV21-1|NA
TGTGCCAGCAGCTCAAGGGCACGGTCCTATGGCTACACCTTC
CASSSRARSYGYTF
>TRBJ2-7|NA|TRBV6-1|NA
TGTGCCAGCAGTGAGATGGGGTCAGGGCCCTACGAGCAGTACTTC
CASSEMGSGPYEQYF
>TRBJ2-1|NA|TRBV7-8|TRBD1
TGTGCCAGCAGCTTATTTCATCTGGGACAGGGGTACAATGAGCAGTTCTTC
CASSLFHLGQGYNEQFF
>TRBJ1-4|once|TRBV27|NA
TGTGCCAGCAGCCGGACCGACACTAATGAAAAACTGTTTTTT
CASSRTDTNEKLFF
>TRBJ2-1|NA|TRBV19|TRBD2
TGTGCCAGTAGTTTACTAGCGGGAATACCCAATGAGCAGTTCTTC
CASSLLAGIPNEQFF
>TRBJ2-3|NA|TRBV5-1|NA
TGCGCCAGCAGCCCCGGGACTCCAGATACGCAGTATTTT
CASSPGTPDTQYF
>TRBJ1-5|NA|TRBV6-6|NA
TGTGCCAGCAGTGGACAGACAGCATCGTATCAGCCCCAGCATTTT
CASSGQTASYQPQHF
>TRBJ2-5|NA|TRBV15|NA
TGTGCCACCAGCAGACAAAAAGAGACCCAGTACTTC
CATSRQKETQYF
>TRBJ2-1|NA|TRBV11-3|NA
TGTGCCAGCAGCTCGGGAACTACTCCCAATGAGCAGTTCTTC
CASSSGTTPNEQFF
>TRBJ2-5|NA|TRBV29-1|NA
TGCAGCGTTGCGCCAGGGTCACCCCGGGAGACCCAGTACTTC
CSVAPGSPRETQYF
>TRBJ1-5|few|TRBV11-2|NA
TGTGCCAGCAGCTTAGATTTTAGTCAGCCCCAGCATTTT
CASSLDFSQPQHF
>TRBJ2-1|NA|TRBV19|NA
TGTGCCAGTAAGGGGGGGCGACACCTTTGGGGTGAATACAATGAGCAGTTCTTC
CASKGGRHLWGEYNEQFF
>TRBJ1-5|NA|TRBV28|NA
TGTGCCAGCGGGGGAGGGCCTAGCAATCAGCCCCAGCATTTT
CASGGGPSNQPQHF
>TRBJ2-7|NA|TRBV19|TRBD2
TGTGCCAGTAGGAGCGGGAGCTCCTACGAGCAGTACTTC
CASRSGSSYEQYF